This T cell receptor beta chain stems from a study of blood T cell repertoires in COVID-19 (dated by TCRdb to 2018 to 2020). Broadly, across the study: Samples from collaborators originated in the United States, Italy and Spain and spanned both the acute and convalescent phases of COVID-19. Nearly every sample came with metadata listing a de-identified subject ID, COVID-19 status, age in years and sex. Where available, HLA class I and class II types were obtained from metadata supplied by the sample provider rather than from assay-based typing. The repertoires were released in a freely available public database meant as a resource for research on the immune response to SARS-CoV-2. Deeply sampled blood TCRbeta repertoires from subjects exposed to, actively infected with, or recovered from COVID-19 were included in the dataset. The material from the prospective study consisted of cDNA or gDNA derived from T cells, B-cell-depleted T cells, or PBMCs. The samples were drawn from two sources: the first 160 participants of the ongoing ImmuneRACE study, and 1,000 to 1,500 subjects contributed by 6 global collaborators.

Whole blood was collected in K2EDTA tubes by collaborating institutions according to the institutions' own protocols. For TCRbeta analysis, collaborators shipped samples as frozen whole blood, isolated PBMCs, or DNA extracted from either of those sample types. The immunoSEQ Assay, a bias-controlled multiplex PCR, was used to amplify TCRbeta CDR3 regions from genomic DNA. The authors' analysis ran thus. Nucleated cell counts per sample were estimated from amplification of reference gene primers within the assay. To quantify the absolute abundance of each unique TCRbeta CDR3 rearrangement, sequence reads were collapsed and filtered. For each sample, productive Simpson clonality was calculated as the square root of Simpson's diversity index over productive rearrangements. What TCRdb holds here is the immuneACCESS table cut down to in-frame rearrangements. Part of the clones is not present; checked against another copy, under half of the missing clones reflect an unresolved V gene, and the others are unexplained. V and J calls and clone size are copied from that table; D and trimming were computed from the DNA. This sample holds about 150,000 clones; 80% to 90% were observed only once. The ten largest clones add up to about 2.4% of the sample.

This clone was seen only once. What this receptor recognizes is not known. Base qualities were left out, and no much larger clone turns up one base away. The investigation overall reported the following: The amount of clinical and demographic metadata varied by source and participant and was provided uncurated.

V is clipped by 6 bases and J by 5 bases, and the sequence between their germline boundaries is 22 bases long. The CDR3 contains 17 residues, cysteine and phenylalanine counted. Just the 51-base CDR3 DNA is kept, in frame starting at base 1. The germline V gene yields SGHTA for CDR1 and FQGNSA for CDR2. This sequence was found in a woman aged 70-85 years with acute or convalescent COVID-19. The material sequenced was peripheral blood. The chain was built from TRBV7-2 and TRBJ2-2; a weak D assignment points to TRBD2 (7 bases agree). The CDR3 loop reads CASSPLGGGGLTGELFF. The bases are TGTGCCAGCAGTCCCCTGGGTGGGGGGGGCTTAACCGGGGAGCTGTTTTTT. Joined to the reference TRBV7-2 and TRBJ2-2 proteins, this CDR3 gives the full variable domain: GAGVSQSPSNKVTEKGKDVELRCDPISGHTALYWYRQSLGQGLEFLIYFQGNSAPDKSGLPSDRFSAERTGGSVSTLTIQRTQQEDSAVYLCASSPLGGGGLTGELFFGEGSRLTVL.